This T cell receptor (beta chain) was documented in a study of T-cell memory formation after mild COVID-19. The study, taken as a whole, reports: CD4+ clones that contracted lay mainly in CM and EM; CD8+ ones lay in EMRA. Within pre-infection memory, some responding clones were found, suggesting cross-reactive memory joined.

This clonotype has more than one count but fewer than ten. Its antigen is undetermined. Trimming pared 4 bases from V and 3 bases from J, leaving 13 bases between. Germline V gene sequence: CDR1 MGHRA, CDR2 YSYEKL. The CDR3 totals 14 residues. TCRdb redid the calling of the 5' RACE reads with MiXCR, one entry per CDR3 protein. Among 550,000 to 700,000 distinct CDR3 sequences, roughly a sixth were seen once, and the ten largest hold around 8.1%. The J gene is TRBJ2-7, the V gene TRBV4-1, with D possibly being TRBD1 or TRBD2 (5 bases each). The sequence was obtained from an adult woman who had mild COVID-19 (a few samples of this study predate the infection). Cell type and time point are not known. The material sequenced was PBMCs or a T cell subset sorted from them (not recorded which). The CDR3: CASSPGGRFYEQYF. For the CDR3, the DNA is TGCGCCAGCAGCCCTGGGGGACGGTTCTACGAGCAGTACTTC.